This T cell receptor (beta chain) was sequenced during a study of neurological immune-mediated disorders (dated by TCRdb to between 2018 and 2021). With respect to the entire study: Among the 35 or so multiple sclerosis patients, around 31 had relapsing-remitting MS and 3 had secondary progressive MS. The cohort was made up of 60 to 75 subjects, consisting of around 15 HAM/TSP patients, some 35 multiple sclerosis patients and some 20 healthy controls. The study compared peripheral blood TCR-beta repertoires of HTLV-I-associated myelopathy (HAM/TSP) patients, multiple sclerosis patients and healthy controls using UMI-based sequencing. The approximately 110 TCR-beta libraries included longitudinal samples, technical triplicates and paired sorted CD4+ and CD8+ T-cell subsets alongside PBMC samples. The investigation overall reported the following: No identical CDR3 amino acid sequences were found to be shared among expanded clones across subjects, suggesting that TCR-beta repertoires were private in all groups. The MS cluster was not associated with any clinical or MRI features, and the authors stated that larger cohorts are needed. In a phylogenetic analysis, the repertoires of 18 out of 34 MS patients fell into a single cluster of related CDR3 sequences, pointing to a possible signature at the repertoire level. TCR clonal expansion was greatest in HAM/TSP patients and smallest in MS patients, who ranked below even healthy controls.

At the junction V is shortened by 6 bases and J by 4 bases; bases outside the gene matches: 5. From a lookup of the germline V gene, CDR1 and CDR2 are MGHRA and YSYEKL. The CDR3 runs 13 residues from the cysteine to the phenylalanine. Only the CDR3 DNA stays, 39 bases, in frame from base 1. For the unsorted PBMC libraries, 2 million PBMCs were stored in RNAlater at -80 degrees C until RNA extraction and were used to generate the libraries. The multiple sclerosis patients were enrolled in a US clinical protocol that used magnetic resonance imaging to evaluate disease progression. Peripheral blood was subjected to Ficoll-Hypaque density gradient centrifugation to isolate PBMCs, which were then cryopreserved in liquid nitrogen. To synthesize cDNA, template-switch 5'RACE was performed with a primer carrying a 10-nucleotide random unique molecular identifier so that each TCR transcript was tagged. Each sequencing run produced over 160 million TCR-beta sequences covering 15-18 subjects. The RNeasy kit was used to extract total RNA. The KAPA Real-time Library Amplification kit was used to amplify TCR-beta VDJ regions with primers targeting the TCR constant region and the 5'RACE anchor. A first PCR added sample indexes and Illumina adaptors, and a second PCR then raised library yield. After purification with Ampure beads, the TCR product of roughly 650 bp was size-selected on a 2% E-gel SizeSelection system. Before pooling, library quality was checked on a Bioanalyzer, concentration was measured with Qubit, and libraries were quantified with the Kapa Library Quantification kit. An Illumina HiSeq 2500 sequenced the libraries paired-end 2 x 150 bp. To increase sequence diversity, roughly 24-31% phiX was spiked into each library pool. Concerning the study's data processing: The UMI-based MiGEC pipeline processed quality-filtered reads and removed over 75% of raw TCR sequences during error correction. VDJ genes were aligned to IMGT germline references, and clonotypes were defined by unique CDR3 amino acid sequence plus V-J genes. VDJtools evaluated clonal expansion, Shannon diversity and CDR3 relatedness (CalcPairwiseDistances, ClusterSamples); CLCbio workbench built phylogenetic trees. Expanded clones were defined as having at least 8 unique UMIs, based on coefficient-of-variation modelling across technical triplicates. TCRdb passed the public sequencing reads through fastp at Q25 and MiXCR, retaining productive beta sequences. Rows are unified per CDR3 protein, each entry keeping the most common DNA and genes. The V and J calls were determined by TCRdb, not by the authors. The sample yields about 50,000 distinct CDR3 sequences; approximately 4.4% were counted once. Jointly, the top ten make up approximately 2.8% of the sample.

With respect to this clonotype: Its cognate antigen has yet to be identified. Qualities for individual bases were not recorded, and no much larger clone is one base off.

The chain employs TRBV4-1 and TRBJ2-7; 8 central bases correspond to TRBD2. The sequence derives from a man aged 45-65 years with multiple sclerosis. Material: PBMCs. Here the CDR3 is given as CASSQLAGYEQYF. Read as DNA, the sequence is TGCGCCAGCAGTCAATTAGCGGGGTACGAGCAGTACTTC.